The sequence of this T cell receptor beta chain was determined in a study of cytomegalovirus exposure and HLA in healthy donors. Despite likely unrecorded immune exposures, the donors were nominally healthy at the time of sampling. Both 60 Vbeta primers and 13 Jbeta primers went into the PCR. Authors' methods: An analysis performed later counted 74 million or so unique TCR beta chains (around 10 million of them shared). The table came from immunoSEQ multiplex PCR; TCRdb's copy has only in-frame clones and leaves some out. V, J and clone size are those of that table, while D and trimming were read from the DNA. The sample lists 130,000 to 150,000 clones, around three quarters seen once, with under 3% in the top ten. The clonotype originates from a man aged 35 to 55 in good health and CMV-seropositive. The specimen sequenced was PBMCs.

In DNA form, the CDR3 reads TGTGCCACCAGCAGAGATCCAGGAGGAGCGGGACGAGCCGGGGAGCTGTTTTTT. Amino acid sequence: CATSRDPGGAGRAGELFF. The chain links TRBV15 to TRBJ2-2; 7 positions agree with TRBD2. CDR1 is LNHNV and CDR2 is YYDKDF in the germline V gene (reference sequence). The CDR3 contains 18 residues. V was clipped by 0 bases and J by 6 bases; unmatched bases: 13.